Sequencing of this T cell receptor beta chain was carried out in a study of post-analysis software for immune sequencing data. On this clonotype itself: Its cognate antigen is unknown. At one end, the junction sequence differs from germline, possibly due to a read error.

Researchers reported that TCR beta cDNA libraries carried unique molecular identifiers. TCRdb re-called the PCR reads through MiXCR, storing one row per CDR3 protein. Of roughly 800,000 distinct CDR3 sequences listed, roughly 50% are singletons. Study-wide results and caveats: In patients, TRBV5-6, TRBV5-1 and TRBV20-1 belonged to five TRBV segments found more frequently than in controls.

The germline CDR1 and CDR2 sequences are SSHAT and FNYEAQ (reference sequence). There are 15 residues in the CDR3. The V gene is TRBV7-7, the J gene TRBJ1-5; D uncertain. Sequenced sample: blood. The sequence derives from a girl aged 5 to 17 with multiple sclerosis. CDR3 residues: CASSLAWRTCQPQHF. The CDR3 DNA follows: TGTGCTAGCAGCTTAGCGTGGAGGACTTGTCAGCCCCAGCATTTT.